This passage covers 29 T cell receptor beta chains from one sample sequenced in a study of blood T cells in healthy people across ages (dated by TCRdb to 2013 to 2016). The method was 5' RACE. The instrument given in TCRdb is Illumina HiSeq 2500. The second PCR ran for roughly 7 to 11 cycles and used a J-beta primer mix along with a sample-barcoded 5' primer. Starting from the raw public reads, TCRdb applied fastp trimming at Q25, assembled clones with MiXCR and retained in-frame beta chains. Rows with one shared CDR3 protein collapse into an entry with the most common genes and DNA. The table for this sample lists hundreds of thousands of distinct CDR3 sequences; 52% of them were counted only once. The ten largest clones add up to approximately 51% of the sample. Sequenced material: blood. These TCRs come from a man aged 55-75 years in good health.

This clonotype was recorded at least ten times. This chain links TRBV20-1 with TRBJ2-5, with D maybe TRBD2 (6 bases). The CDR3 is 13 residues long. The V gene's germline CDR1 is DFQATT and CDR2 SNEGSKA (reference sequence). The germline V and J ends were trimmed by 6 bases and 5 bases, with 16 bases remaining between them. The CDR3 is CSAPEGIRETQYF. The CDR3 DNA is TGCAGTGCACCGGAGGGTATACGGGAGACCCAGTACTTC.

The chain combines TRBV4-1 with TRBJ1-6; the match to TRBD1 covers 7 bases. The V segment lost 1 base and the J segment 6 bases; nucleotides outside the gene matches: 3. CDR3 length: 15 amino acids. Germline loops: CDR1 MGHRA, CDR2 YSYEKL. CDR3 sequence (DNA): TGCGCCAGCAGCCAAGCCGGGACAGCTAATTCACCCCTCCACTTT. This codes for CASSQAGTANSPLHF.

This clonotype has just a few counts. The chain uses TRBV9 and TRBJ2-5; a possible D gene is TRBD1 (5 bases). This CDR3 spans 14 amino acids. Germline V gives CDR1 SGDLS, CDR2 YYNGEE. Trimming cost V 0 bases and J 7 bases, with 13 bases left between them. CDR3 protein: CASSVARGSGTQYF. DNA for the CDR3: TGTGCCAGCAGCGTAGCTAGGGGATCGGGGACCCAGTACTTC.

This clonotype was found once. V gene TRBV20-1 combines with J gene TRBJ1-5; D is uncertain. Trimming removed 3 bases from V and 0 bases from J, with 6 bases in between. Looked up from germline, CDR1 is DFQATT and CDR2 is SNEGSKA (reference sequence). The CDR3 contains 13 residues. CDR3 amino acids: CSASGGSNQPQHF. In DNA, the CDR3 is TGCAGTGCTAGTGGTGGTAGCAATCAGCCCCAGCATTTT.

The CDR3 sequence: CSARDSPFKDEQYF. CDR3 nucleotides: TGCAGTGCTCGGGACAGCCCTTTTAAGGACGAGCAGTACTTC. This chain uses TRBV20-1 with TRBJ2-7; 7 bases align to TRBD1. Germline CDR1 is DFQATT and CDR2 is SNEGSKA (reference sequence). V was pared by 5 bases and J by 5 bases, with 12 bases of the junction left unmatched. The CDR3 has 14 residues.

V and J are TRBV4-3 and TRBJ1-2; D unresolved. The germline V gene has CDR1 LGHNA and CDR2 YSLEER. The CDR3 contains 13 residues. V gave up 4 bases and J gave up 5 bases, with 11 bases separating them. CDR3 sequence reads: CASSPGGEYGYTF. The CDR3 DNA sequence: TGCGCCAGCAGCCCCGGTGGGGAGTATGGCTACACCTTC.

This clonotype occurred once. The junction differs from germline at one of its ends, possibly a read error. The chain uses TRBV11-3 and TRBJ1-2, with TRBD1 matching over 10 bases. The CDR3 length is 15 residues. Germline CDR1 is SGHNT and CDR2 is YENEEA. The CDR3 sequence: CASNLDEGTGDGYTF. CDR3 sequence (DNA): TGTGCCAGCAACTTAGATGAGGGGACAGGGGATGGCTACACCTTC.

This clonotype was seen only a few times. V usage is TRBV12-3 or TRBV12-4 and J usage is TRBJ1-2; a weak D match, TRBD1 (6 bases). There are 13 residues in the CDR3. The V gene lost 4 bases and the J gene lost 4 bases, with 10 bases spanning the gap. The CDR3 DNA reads TGTGCCAGCAGTTCAGGGGAGGGCTATGGCTACACCTTC. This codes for CASSSGEGYGYTF.

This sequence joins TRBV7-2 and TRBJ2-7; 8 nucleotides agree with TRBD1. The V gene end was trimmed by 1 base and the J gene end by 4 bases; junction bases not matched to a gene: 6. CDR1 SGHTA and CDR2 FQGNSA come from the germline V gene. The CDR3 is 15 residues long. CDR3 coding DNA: TGTGCCAGCAGCTTAGAGGGCGGGACAGGATACGAGCAGTACTTC. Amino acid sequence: CASSLEGGTGYEQYF. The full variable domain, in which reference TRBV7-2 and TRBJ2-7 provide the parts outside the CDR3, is GAGVSQSPSNKVTEKGKDVELRCDPISGHTALYWYRQSLGQGLEFLIYFQGNSAPDKSGLPSDRFSAERTGGSVSTLTIQRTQQEDSAVYLCASSLEGGTGYEQYFGPGTRLTVT.

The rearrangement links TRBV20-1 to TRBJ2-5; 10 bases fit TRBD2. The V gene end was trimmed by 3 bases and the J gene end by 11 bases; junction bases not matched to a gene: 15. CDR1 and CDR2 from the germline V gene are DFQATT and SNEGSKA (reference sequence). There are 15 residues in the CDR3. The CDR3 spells CSARKAGGPNNEQYF. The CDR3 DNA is TGCAGTGCTAGGAAAGCGGGAGGGCCGAACAATGAGCAGTACTTC.

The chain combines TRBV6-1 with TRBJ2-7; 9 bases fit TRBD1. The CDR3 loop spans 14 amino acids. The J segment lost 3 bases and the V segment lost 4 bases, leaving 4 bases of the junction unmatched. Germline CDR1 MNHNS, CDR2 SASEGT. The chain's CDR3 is CASSAGTGIYEQYF. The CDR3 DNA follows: TGTGCCAGCAGTGCCGGGACAGGGATCTACGAGCAGTACTTC.

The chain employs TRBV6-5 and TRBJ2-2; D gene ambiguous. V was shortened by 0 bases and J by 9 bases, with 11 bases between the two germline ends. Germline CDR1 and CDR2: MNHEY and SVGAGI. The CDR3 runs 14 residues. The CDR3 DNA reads TGTGCCAGCAGTTACTCGCAGCTCGACCGGGAGCTGTTTTTT. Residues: CASSYSQLDRELFF.

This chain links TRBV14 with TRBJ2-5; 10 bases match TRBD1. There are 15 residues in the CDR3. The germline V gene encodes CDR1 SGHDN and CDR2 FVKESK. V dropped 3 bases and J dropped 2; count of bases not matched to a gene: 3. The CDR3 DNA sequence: TGTGCCAGCAGCCATGACAGGGGGCTGCAAGAGACCCAGTACTTC. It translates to CASSHDRGLQETQYF.

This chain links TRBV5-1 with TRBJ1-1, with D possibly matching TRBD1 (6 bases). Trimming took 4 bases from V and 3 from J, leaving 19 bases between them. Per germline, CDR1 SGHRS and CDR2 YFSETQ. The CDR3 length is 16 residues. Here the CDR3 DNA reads TGCGCCAGCAGCCCCACAGGGTTTAATAGGGACACTGAAGCTTTCTTT. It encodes CASSPTGFNRDTEAFF.

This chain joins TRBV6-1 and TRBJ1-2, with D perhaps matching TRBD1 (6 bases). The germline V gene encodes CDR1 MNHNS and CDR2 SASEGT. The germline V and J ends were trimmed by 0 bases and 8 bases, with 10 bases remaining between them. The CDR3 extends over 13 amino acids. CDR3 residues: CASSEARRGGYTF. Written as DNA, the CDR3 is TGTGCCAGCAGTGAAGCGCGCAGGGGCGGCTACACCTTC.

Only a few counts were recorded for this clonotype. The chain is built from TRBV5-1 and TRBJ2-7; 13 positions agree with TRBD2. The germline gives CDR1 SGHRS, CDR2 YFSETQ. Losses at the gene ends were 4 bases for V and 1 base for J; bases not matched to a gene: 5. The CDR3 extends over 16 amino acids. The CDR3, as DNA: TGCGCCAGCAGCGCCGGGACTAGCGGGAAGTCCTACGAGCAGTACTTC. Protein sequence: CASSAGTSGKSYEQYF.

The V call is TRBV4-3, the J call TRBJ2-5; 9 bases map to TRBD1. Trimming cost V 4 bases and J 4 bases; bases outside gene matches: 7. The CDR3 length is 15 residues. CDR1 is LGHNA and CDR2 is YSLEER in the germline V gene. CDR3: CASSLRDRERETQYF. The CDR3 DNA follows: TGCGCCAGCAGCCTCCGGGACAGGGAGAGAGAGACCCAGTACTTC.

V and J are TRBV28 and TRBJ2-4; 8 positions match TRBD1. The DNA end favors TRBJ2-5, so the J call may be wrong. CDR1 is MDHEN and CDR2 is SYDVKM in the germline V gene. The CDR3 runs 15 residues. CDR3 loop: CASSSGGDRKETQYF. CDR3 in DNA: TGTGCCAGCAGCTCGGGCGGGGACAGGAAAGAGACCCAGTACTTC.

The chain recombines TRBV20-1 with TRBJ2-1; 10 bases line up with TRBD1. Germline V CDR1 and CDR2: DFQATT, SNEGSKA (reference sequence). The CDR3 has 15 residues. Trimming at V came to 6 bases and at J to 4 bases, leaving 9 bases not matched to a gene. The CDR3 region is CSARGADRGYNEQFF. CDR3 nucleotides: TGCAGTGCCAGGGGAGCGGACAGGGGGTACAATGAGCAGTTCTTC.

In DNA form, the CDR3 reads TGCAGTGCTAGAGGCGGGGGGCGAATGGGATACGAGCAGTACTTC. This codes for CSARGGGRMGYEQYF. The V gene is TRBV20-1, the J gene TRBJ2-7; 8 nucleotides agree with TRBD2. This CDR3 is 15 amino acids long. After removal of 1 base from V and 4 bases from J, the junction contained 9 bases not matched to a gene. The germline gives CDR1 DFQATT, CDR2 SNEGSKA (reference sequence).

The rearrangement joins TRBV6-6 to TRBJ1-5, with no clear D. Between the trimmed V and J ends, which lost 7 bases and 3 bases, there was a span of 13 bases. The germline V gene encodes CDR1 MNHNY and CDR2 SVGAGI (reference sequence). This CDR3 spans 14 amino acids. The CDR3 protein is CASISSSPNQPQHF. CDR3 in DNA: TGTGCCAGCATTTCGTCTTCGCCCAATCAGCCCCAGCATTTT.

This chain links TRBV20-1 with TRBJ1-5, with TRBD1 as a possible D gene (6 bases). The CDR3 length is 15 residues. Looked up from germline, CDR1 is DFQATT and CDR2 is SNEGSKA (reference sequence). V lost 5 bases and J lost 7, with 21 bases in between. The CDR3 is CSAQTIGGVGQPQHF. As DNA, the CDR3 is TGCAGTGCTCAAACCATAGGGGGAGTGGGGCAGCCCCAGCATTTT.

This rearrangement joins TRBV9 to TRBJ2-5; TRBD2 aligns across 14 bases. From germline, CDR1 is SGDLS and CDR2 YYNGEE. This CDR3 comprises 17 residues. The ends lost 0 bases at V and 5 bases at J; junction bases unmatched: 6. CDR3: CASSVGGLAGVGETQYF. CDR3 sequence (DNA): TGTGCCAGCAGCGTAGGGGGACTAGCGGGAGTCGGGGAGACCCAGTACTTC.

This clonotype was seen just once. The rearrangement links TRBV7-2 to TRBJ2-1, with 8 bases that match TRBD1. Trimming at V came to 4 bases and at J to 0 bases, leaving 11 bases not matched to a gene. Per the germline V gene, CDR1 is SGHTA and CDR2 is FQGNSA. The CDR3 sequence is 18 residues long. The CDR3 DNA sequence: TGTGCCAGCAGCTCCCCGACAGGGGCCCCCAGCTCCTACAATGAGCAGTTCTTC. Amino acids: CASSSPTGAPSSYNEQFF.

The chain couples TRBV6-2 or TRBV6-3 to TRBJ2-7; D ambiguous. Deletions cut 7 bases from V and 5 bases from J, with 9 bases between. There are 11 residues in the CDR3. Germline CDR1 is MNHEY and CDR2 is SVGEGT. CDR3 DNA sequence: TGTGCCAGCACCAACCTCCACGAGCAGTACTTC. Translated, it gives CASTNLHEQYF.

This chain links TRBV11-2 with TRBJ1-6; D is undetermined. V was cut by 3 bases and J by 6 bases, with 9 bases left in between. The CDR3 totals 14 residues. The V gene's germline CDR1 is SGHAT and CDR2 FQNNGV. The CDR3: CASSLSQTNSPLHF. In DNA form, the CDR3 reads TGTGCCAGCAGCTTGAGTCAGACTAATTCACCCCTCCACTTT.

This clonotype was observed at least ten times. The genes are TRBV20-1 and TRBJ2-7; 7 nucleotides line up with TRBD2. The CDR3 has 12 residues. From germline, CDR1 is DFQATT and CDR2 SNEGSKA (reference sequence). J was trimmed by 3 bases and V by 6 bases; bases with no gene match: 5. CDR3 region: CSAAGENYEQYF. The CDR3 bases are TGCAGTGCGGCGGGAGAGAACTACGAGCAGTACTTC.

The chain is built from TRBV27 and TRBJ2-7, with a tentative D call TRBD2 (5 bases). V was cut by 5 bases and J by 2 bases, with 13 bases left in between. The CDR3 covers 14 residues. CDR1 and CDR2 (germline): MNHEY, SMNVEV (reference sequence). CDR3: CASSEKRYTYEQYF. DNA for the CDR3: TGTGCCAGCAGTGAGAAGCGGTACACCTACGAGCAGTACTTC.

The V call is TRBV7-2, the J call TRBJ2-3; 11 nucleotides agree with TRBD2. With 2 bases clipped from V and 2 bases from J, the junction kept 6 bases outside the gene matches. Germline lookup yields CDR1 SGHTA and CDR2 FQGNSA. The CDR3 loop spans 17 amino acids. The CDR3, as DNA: TGTGCCAGCAGCTTAAAGGGGACTAGCGGTCCCACAGATACGCAGTATTTT. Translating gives CASSLKGTSGPTDTQYF.